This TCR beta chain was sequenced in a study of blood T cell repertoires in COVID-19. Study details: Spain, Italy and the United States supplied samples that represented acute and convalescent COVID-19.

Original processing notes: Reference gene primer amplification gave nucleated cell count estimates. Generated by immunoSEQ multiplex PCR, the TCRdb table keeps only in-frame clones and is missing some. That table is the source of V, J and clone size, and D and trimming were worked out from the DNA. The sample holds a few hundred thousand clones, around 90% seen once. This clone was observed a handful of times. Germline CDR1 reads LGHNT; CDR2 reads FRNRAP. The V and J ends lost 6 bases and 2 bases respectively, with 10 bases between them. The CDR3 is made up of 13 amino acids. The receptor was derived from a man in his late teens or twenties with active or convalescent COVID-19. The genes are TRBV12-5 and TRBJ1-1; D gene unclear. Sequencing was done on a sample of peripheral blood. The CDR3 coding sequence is TGTGCTAGTGGACGGGAGGGAAACACTGAAGCTTTCTTT. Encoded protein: CASGREGNTEAFF.